Following are 8 T cell receptor beta chains from one sample sequenced in a study of spatial heterogeneity in lung cancer (dated by TCRdb to between 2018 and 2021). Explained via the paper, the time point label denotes: sample taken at primary tumor resection. TCR sequencing used whole RNA extracted from tumor and nontumor lung tissue, or from cryopreserved PBMC samples, without cell sorting. Library generation was performed with 5' RACE. For sequencing, a NextSeq 500 was employed. TCRdb's own reprocessing of the public reads used fastp at Q25 and MiXCR and kept productive beta chains. Rows are unified per CDR3 protein, each entry keeping the most common DNA and genes. This sample gives about 26,000 distinct CDR3 sequences in total; around 13% of them show up just once. The ten largest account for less than 30% of the sample. Here the sequenced sample was PBMCs, taken at surgery. These receptors were obtained from a female donor with early-stage non-small cell lung cancer.

This clonotype has ten or more counts. The V gene is TRBV11-2, the J gene TRBJ2-3; D gene uncertain. Looked up from germline, CDR1 is SGHAT and CDR2 is FQNNGV. Trimming stripped 1 base from V and 5 bases from J, with 16 bases between. This CDR3 contains 16 residues. The CDR3 here is CASSLALQVGGDTQYF. The CDR3 DNA reads TGTGCCAGCAGCTTAGCCCTGCAGGTCGGCGGAGATACGCAGTATTTT.

This clonotype has ten or more counts. The V call is TRBV19, the J call TRBJ2-2; 11 bases agree with TRBD2. CDR3 size: 18 residues. The V gene's germline CDR1 is LNHDA and CDR2 SQIVND (reference sequence). The ends lost 7 bases at V and 0 bases at J; junction bases unmatched: 10. CDR3 coding DNA: TGTGCCAGTAACCCACTAGCGGGGGTTAGCGCGAACACCGGGGAGCTGTTTTTT. Amino acid sequence: CASNPLAGVSANTGELFF.

A word on this clonotype: One base away lies a much larger clone, so this may be a sequencing read error. The chain recombines TRBV27 with TRBJ2-7; no reliable D call. Germline V lookup: CDR1 MNHEY, CDR2 SMNVEV (reference sequence). Trimming cost V 0 bases and J 3 bases, with 12 bases left between them. The CDR3 loop spans 15 amino acids. The CDR3: CASSLSKGPLYEQYF. The CDR3 DNA is TGTGCCAGCAGTTTATCGAAGGGCCCACTCTACGAGCAGTACTTC.

The rearrangement uses TRBV9 and TRBJ1-2; D is unresolved. This CDR3 comprises 15 residues. Per germline, CDR1 SGDLS and CDR2 YYNGEE. V was cut by 0 bases and J by 0 bases, with 9 bases left in between. The CDR3 DNA reads TGTGCCAGCAGCGTAGGGACGGAAGCTAACTATGGCTACACCTTC. Encoded protein: CASSVGTEANYGYTF.

The sample holds a few counts of this clonotype. This sequence joins TRBV27 and TRBJ2-7, with D perhaps TRBD2 (6 bases). The CDR3 sequence is 12 residues long. The germline V gene has CDR1 MNHEY and CDR2 SMNVEV (reference sequence). Trimming pared 10 bases from V and 7 bases from J, leaving 17 bases between. The CDR3 loop is CATRIFGGEQYF. For the CDR3, the DNA is TGTGCCACCAGAATATTCGGGGGAGAGCAGTACTTC.

This clonotype has at least ten counts. This sequence joins TRBV5-1 and TRBJ1-6; 9 bases are a match to TRBD1. Germline CDR1 and CDR2: SGHRS and YFSETQ. This CDR3 spans 16 amino acids. J lost 6 bases, V lost 4 bases, and 8 bases had no gene match. This CDR3 reads CASSKNRGQPNSPLHF. CDR3 sequence (DNA): TGCGCCAGCAGCAAAAACAGGGGGCAACCTAATTCACCCCTCCACTTT.

This clonotype was recorded many times. The V gene is TRBV18, the J gene TRBJ2-1, with D perhaps matching TRBD1 (7 bases). V was clipped by 6 bases and J by 7 bases, with 19 bases between them. From germline, CDR1 is KGHSH and CDR2 LQKENI. The CDR3 loop spans 15 amino acids. Written as DNA, the CDR3 is TGTGCCAGCTCCCAGCGAGGGCCAGGGGGGAATGAGCAGTTCTTC. Translation gives CASSQRGPGGNEQFF.

This clonotype was seen at least ten times. V usage is TRBV30 and J usage is TRBJ2-3; no clear D gene. Looked up from germline, CDR1 is GTSNPN and CDR2 is SVGIG (reference sequence). Between the trimmed V and J ends, which lost 0 bases and 2 bases, there was a span of 9 bases. This CDR3 is 14 amino acids long. Here the CDR3 reads CAWSVRVFTDTQYF. In nucleotides, the CDR3 is TGTGCCTGGAGTGTACGTGTGTTCACAGATACGCAGTATTTT.